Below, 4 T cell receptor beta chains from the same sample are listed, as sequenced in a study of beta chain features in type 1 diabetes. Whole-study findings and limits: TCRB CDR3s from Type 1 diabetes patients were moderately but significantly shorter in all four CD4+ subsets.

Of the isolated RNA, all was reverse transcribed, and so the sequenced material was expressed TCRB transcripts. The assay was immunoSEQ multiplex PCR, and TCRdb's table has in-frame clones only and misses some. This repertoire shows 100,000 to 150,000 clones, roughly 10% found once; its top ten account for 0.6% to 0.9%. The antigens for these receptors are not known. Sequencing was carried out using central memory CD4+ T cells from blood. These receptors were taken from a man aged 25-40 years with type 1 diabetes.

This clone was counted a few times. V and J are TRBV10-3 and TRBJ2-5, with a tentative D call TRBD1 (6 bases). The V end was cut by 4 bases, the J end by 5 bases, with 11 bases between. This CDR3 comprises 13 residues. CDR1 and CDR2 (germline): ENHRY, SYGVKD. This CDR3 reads CAISADSRETQYF. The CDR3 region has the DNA TGTGCCATCAGTGCGGACAGCAGGGAGACCCAGTACTTC.

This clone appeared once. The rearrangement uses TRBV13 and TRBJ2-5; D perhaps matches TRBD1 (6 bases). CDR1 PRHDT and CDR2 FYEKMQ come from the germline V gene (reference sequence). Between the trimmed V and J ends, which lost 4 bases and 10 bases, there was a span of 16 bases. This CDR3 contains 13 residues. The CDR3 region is CASSWESRGGQYF. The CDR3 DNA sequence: TGTGCCAGCAGCTGGGAATCTCGAGGGGGCCAGTACTTC.

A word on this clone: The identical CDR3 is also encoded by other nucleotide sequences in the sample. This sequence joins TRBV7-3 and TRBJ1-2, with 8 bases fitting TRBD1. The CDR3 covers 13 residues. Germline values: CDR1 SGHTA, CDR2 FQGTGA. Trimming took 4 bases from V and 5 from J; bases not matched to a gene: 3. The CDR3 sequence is CASSSGQGYGYTF. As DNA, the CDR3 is TGTGCCAGCAGCTCCGGACAGGGTTATGGCTACACCTTC.

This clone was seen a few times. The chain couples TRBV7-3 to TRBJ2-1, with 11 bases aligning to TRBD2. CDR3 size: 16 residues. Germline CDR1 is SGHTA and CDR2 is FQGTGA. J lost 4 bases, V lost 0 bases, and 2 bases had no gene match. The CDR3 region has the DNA TGTGCCAGCAGCTTAACAGCTAGCGGGGGGTACAATGAGCAGTTCTTC. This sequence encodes CASSLTASGGYNEQFF.